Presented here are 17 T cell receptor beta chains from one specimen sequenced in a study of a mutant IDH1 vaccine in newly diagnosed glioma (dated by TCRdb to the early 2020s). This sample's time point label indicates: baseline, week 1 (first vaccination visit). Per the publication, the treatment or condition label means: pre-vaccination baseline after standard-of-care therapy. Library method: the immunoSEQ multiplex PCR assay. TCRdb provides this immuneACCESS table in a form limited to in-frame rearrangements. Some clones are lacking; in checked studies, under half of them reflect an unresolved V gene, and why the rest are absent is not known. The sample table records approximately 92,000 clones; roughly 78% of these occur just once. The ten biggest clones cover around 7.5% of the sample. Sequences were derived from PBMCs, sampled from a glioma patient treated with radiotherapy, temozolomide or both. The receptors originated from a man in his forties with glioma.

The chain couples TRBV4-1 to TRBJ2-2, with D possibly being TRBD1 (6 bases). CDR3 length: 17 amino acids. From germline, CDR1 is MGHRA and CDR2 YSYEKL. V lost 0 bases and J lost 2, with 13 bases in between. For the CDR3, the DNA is TGCGCCAGCAGCCAAGATCGTACAGGGCCCAACACCGGGGAGCTGTTTTTT. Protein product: CASSQDRTGPNTGELFF.

The CDR3, as DNA: TGTGCCAGCAGCCCACAGGGGCCTGGCCCCTACGAGCAGTACTTC. Translating it yields CASSPQGPGPYEQYF. The rearrangement joins TRBV2 to TRBJ2-7; the match to TRBD1 covers 7 bases. Trimming at V came to 6 bases and at J to 2 bases, leaving 10 bases not matched to a gene. The CDR3 runs 15 residues. Per germline, CDR1 SNHLY and CDR2 FYNNEI.

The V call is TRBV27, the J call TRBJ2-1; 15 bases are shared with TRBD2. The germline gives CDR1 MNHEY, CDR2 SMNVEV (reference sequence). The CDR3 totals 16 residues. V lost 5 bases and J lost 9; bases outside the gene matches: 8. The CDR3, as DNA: TGTGCCAGCAGTCTCCCCAGGACTAGCGGGAGGGGTGAGCAGTTCTTC. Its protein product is CASSLPRTSGRGEQFF.

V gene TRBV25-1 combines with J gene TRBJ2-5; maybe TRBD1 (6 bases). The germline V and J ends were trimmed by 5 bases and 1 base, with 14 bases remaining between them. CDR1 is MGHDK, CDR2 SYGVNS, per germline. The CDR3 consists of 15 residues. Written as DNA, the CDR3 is TGTGCCAGCAGTTCCCCGACAGGAACCCAAGAGACCCAGTACTTC. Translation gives CASSSPTGTQETQYF. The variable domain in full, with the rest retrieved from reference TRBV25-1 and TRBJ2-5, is EADIYQTPRYLVIGTGKKITLECSQTMGHDKMYWYQQDPGMELHLIHYSYGVNSTEKGDLSSESTVSRIRTEHFPLTLESARPSHTSQYLCASSSPTGTQETQYFGPGTRLLVL.

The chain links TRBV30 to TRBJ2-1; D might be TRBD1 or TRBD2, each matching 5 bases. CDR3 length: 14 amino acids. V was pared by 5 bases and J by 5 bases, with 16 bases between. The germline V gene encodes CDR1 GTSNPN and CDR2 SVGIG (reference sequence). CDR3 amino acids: CAWVTGTGNNEQFF. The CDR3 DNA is TGTGCCTGGGTAACCGGGACGGGAAACAATGAGCAGTTCTTC.

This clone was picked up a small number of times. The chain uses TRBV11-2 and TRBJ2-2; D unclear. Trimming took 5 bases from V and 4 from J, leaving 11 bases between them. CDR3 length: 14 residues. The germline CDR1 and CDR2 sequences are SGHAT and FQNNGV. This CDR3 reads CASSLMGSTGELFF. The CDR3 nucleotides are TGTGCCAGCAGCCTGATGGGATCCACCGGGGAGCTGTTTTTT.

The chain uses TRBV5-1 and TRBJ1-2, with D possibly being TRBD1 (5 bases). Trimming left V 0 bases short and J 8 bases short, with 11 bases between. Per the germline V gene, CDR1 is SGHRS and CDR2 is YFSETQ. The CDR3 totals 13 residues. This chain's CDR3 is CASSLARVDGYTF. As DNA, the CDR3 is TGCGCCAGCAGCTTGGCCAGGGTAGACGGCTACACCTTC.

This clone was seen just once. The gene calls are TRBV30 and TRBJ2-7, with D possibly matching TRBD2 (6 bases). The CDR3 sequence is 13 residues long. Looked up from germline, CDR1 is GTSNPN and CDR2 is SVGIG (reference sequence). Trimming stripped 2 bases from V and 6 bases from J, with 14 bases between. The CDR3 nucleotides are TGTGCCTGGAGTAAACGGGAGACTGGCGAGCAGTACTTC. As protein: CAWSKRETGEQYF.

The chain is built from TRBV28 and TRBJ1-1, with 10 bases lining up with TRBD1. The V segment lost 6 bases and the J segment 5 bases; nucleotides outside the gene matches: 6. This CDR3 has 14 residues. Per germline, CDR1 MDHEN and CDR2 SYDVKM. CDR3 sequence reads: CASSLDRGLTEAFF. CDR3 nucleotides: TGTGCCAGCAGCCTAGACAGGGGGCTGACTGAAGCTTTCTTT.

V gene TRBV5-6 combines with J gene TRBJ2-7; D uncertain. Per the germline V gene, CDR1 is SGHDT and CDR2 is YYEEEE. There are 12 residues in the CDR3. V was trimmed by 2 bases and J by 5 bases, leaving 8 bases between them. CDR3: CASSFTPHEQYF. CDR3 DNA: TGTGCCAGCAGCTTCACCCCCCACGAGCAGTACTTC.

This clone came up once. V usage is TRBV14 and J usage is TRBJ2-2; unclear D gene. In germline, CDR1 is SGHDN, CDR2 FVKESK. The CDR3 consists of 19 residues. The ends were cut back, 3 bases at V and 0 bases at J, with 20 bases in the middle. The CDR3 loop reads CASSHLLVLGPSNTGELFF. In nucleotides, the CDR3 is TGTGCCAGCAGCCACTTGCTCGTGCTAGGACCATCGAACACCGGGGAGCTGTTTTTT.

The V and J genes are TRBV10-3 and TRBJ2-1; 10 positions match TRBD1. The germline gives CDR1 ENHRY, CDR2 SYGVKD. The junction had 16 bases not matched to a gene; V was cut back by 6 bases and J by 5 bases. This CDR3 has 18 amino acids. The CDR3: CAIRKNPRQGAGDNEQFF. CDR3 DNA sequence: TGTGCCATCAGAAAAAACCCGCGACAGGGGGCAGGGGACAATGAGCAGTTCTTC.

CDR3 amino acids: CASSQMSAFF. In DNA, the CDR3 is TGTGCCAGCAGTCAGATGAGTGCTTTCTTT. The chain uses TRBV7-9 and TRBJ1-1; D is uncertain. The CDR3 length is 10 residues. Germline V CDR1 and CDR2: SEHNR, FQNEAQ (reference sequence). Between the trimmed V and J ends, which lost 6 bases and 11 bases, there was a span of 10 bases.

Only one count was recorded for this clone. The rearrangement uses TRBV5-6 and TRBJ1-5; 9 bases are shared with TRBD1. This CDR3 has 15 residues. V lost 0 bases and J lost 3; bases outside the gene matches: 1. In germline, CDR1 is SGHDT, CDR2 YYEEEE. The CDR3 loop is CASSLGDRANQPQHF. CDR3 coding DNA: TGTGCCAGCAGCTTGGGGGACAGGGCCAATCAGCCCCAGCATTTT.

The CDR3 protein is CASSTGSDTQYF. The CDR3 DNA reads as TGTGCCAGCAGTACAGGGTCAGATACGCAGTATTTT. This rearrangement joins TRBV27 to TRBJ2-3, with D tentatively TRBD1 (6 bases). V lost 5 bases and J 4 bases, leaving 7 bases between the germline ends. This CDR3 spans 12 amino acids. Germline values: CDR1 MNHEY, CDR2 SMNVEV (reference sequence).

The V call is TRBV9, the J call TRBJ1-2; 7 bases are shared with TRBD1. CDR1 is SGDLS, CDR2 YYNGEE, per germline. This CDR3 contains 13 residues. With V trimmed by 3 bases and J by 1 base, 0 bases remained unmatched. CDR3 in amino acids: CASSGDSNYGYTF. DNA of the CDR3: TGTGCCAGCAGCGGGGACAGTAACTATGGCTACACCTTC.

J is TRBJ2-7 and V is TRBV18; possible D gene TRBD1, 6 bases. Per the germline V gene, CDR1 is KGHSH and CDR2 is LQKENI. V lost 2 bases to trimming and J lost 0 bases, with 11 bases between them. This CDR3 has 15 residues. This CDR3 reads CASSPKQGPSYEQYF. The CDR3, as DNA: TGTGCCAGCTCACCAAAACAGGGACCCTCCTACGAGCAGTACTTC.